One and the same sample provided the 9 T cell receptor beta chains below, sequenced in a study of radiation and T cells in renal cell carcinoma. Assay: immunoSEQ multiplex PCR; the TCRdb copy retains only in-frame clones and omits some. The data show roughly 80,000 clones, with 80% to 90% seen just once and roughly 20% held by the top ten. Time point denoted: blood 2 weeks post-SBRT. The treatment was: 15 Gy SBRT to primary tumor, nephrectomy 4 weeks later. This material consisted of blood, taken from a patient whose treatment included radiotherapy and nephrectomy. The source of these receptors is a woman aged 45 to 65 with renal cell carcinoma.

V usage is TRBV19 and J usage is TRBJ2-3; 7 bases are a match to TRBD2. The CDR3 has 15 residues. CDR1 LNHDA and CDR2 SQIVND come from the germline V gene (reference sequence). V dropped 0 bases and J dropped 6; count of bases not matched to a gene: 6. The CDR3 DNA sequence: TGTGCCAGTAGTATAGATCTACTAGCGTGGGATACGCAGTATTTT. Encoded protein: CASSIDLLAWDTQYF.

This clone has a single count. This chain's CDR3 is CASSSYVRGDYEQYF. In DNA form, the CDR3 reads TGTGCCAGCAGTTCCTATGTGAGGGGCGACTACGAGCAGTACTTC. This chain connects TRBV28 to TRBJ2-7; possibly TRBD1 or TRBD2 for D (5 bases each). CDR1 is MDHEN, CDR2 SYDVKM, per germline. V was pared by 4 bases and J by 3 bases, with 16 bases between. This CDR3 spans 15 amino acids.

This clone has more than one count but fewer than ten. This chain joins TRBV29-1 and TRBJ1-4; no reliable D call. The germline V and J ends were trimmed by 0 bases and 8 bases, with 13 bases remaining between them. This CDR3 is 14 amino acids long. The germline V gene has CDR1 SQVTM and CDR2 ANQGSEA. The DNA of the CDR3 is TGCAGCGTTGAAGATGAGACTTATGCGGAAAAACTGTTTTTT. This codes for CSVEDETYAEKLFF.

V is TRBV11-1 and J is TRBJ2-5; no definite D call. V was shortened by 3 bases and J by 5 bases, with 4 bases between the two germline ends. In germline, CDR1 is SGHAT, CDR2 FQDESV (reference sequence). The CDR3 length is 11 residues. Here the CDR3 DNA reads TGTGCCAGCAGCTTCAGCGAGACCCAGTACTTC. Translation: CASSFSETQYF.

The chain combines TRBV5-5 with TRBJ2-1; perhaps D is TRBD1 or TRBD2 (5 bases each). The CDR3 covers 12 residues. Germline CDR1 is SGHKS and CDR2 is YYEKEE (reference sequence). The V end lost 4 bases, the J end lost 9 bases, and 11 bases lay between the germline ends. CDR3 in amino acids: CASSIGTFEQFF. The DNA of the CDR3 is TGTGCCAGCAGCATTGGGACCTTTGAGCAGTTCTTC. Looking up the rest from reference TRBV5-5 and TRBJ2-1 gives the full variable domain: DAGVTQSPTHLIKTRGQQVTLRCSPISGHKSVSWYQQVLGQGPQFIFQYYEKEERGRGNFPDRFSARQFPNYSSELNVNALLLGDSALYLCASSIGTFEQFFGPGTRLTVL.

The chain has TRBV2 and TRBJ2-7; TRBD2 might be the D (7 bases). Germline assignment: CDR1 SNHLY and CDR2 FYNNEI. V lost 7 bases, J lost 4 bases, and 11 bases lay in between. CDR3 length equals 12 residues. The CDR3 loop reads CASTEGGYEQYF. The CDR3 nucleotides read TGTGCCAGCACTGAGGGGGGGTACGAGCAGTACTTC.

The rearrangement joins TRBV6-6 to TRBJ2-5; 10 nucleotides agree with TRBD2. V shed 8 bases and J 7 bases; nucleotides not matched to a gene: 10. This CDR3 region has 14 residues. CDR1 is MNHNY, CDR2 SVGAGI, per germline (reference sequence). CDR3 bases: TGTGCCAGCTTACTAGCGGGGCCTTCAGCGACCCAGTACTTC. It encodes CASLLAGPSATQYF.

This clone was seen just once. The chain uses TRBV2 and TRBJ2-3; D is uncertain. Germline CDR1 and CDR2: SNHLY and FYNNEI. CDR3 length: 14 residues. The V end lost 2 bases, the J end lost 2 bases, and 8 bases lay between the germline ends. CDR3 region: CASSENPTTDTQYF. DNA for the CDR3: TGTGCCAGCAGTGAAAATCCGACCACAGATACGCAGTATTTT.

The chain has TRBV7-9 and TRBJ2-3; no clear D. The CDR3 spans 12 residues. From germline, CDR1 is SEHNR and CDR2 FQNEAQ (reference sequence). Trimming pared 5 bases from V and 6 bases from J, leaving 9 bases between. CDR3 protein: CASSLDEDTQYF. CDR3 nucleotides: TGTGCCAGCAGCCTGGACGAGGATACGCAGTATTTT.